This TCR beta chain came from a study of T cells in women clearing cervical HPV infection. Study-wide context: Women with histologically confirmed HPV16-related CIN3 or worse, 2 with invasive cancer, served as cases.

Genomic DNA, averaging about 1,200 ng per sample, yielded TCR beta CDR3 via immunoSEQ. Some clones are missing from TCRdb's copy, which holds only in-frame ones; the method was immunoSEQ multiplex PCR. The sample holds some 30,000 clones. The receptor comes from a woman aged 18 to 75 with a cervical HPV16 infection that either progressed to CIN3+ or cleared (not recorded which). Sequences were obtained from blood buffy coat.

The CDR3 here is CASRPPTGWEKLFF. CDR3 DNA, as far as it was read: TGTGCCAGCAGACCCCCGACAGGGTGGGAAAAA. The V and J genes are TRBV12-3 or TRBV12-4 and TRBJ1-4, with 7 positions matching TRBD1. The read ends 3 residues shy of where the CDR3 ends; the end is completed using the germline J gene. This CDR3 is 14 amino acids long. Trimming took 6 bases from V and 8 from J; bases not matched to a gene: 9.